This entry features one T cell receptor (beta chain) sequence. Its target is unknown. Using immunoSEQ multiplex PCR, the repertoire was profiled, and TCRdb retains in-frame clones only, with some absent. This sample carries around 62,000 clones, about 76% of them seen once, and the ten largest clones take roughly 5%. This record belongs to a study of memory CD4+ T cells and cytomegalovirus serostatus. Study-level background: This sample comes from healthy Belgian adults, fewer than 10 CMV seropositive, 24 seronegative.

Single viable CD3+CD4+CD8-CD45RO+ cells were sorted as the memory CD4+ T cells. Study outcomes and limitations: Repertoires predicted CMV serostatus with median bootstrapped AUC of roughly 0.95.

The clonotype originates from an adult in good health and CMV-seropositive. The sequenced sample was memory CD4+ T cells from blood.

The CDR3 region is CAIKVGLNTEAFF. CDR3 coding DNA: TGTGCCATCAAGGTGGGTCTGAACACTGAAGCTTTCTTT. The gene calls are TRBV10-3 and TRBJ1-1, with D unresolved. Germline loops: CDR1 ENHRY, CDR2 SYGVKD. V lost 7 bases, J lost 0 bases, and 9 bases lay in between. The CDR3 extends over 13 amino acids.